The 22 T cell receptor beta chains listed next were all sequenced from one sample in a study of T cell clonality in common variable immunodeficiency. TCRdb's table, derived via immunoSEQ multiplex PCR, lists solely in-frame clones and lacks some. This repertoire holds some 44,000 clones, and none appear only once. Input material: peripheral blood mononuclear cells. These receptors came from a person aged 18 to 70 in good health.

This clone was observed many times. The junction and the germline gene differ at one end; a read error may be behind it. From the germline J gene comes the end of the CDR3, since the read stops 3 residues before it. The chain links TRBV4-2 to TRBJ2-3, with D tentatively TRBD2 (7 bases). This CDR3 has 15 residues. Germline V gene data show CDR1 as LGHNA and CDR2 as YNFKEQ. The sequenced part of the CDR3 DNA is TGCGCCAGCAGCCAAGAGGGGGGGGTCACAGATACG. Its translation is CASSQEGGVTDT. The CDR3 reads in full as CASSQEGGVTDTQYF.

Details on this clone: The DNA ends 3 residues before the CDR3 does, and the rest of the CDR3 is filled in from the germline J gene. The V gene is TRBV13, the J gene TRBJ2-7, with D possibly matching TRBD1 (6 bases). This CDR3 contains 16 residues. V gave up 5 bases and J gave up 5 bases, with 22 bases separating them. Germline-derived CDR1 and CDR2 are PRHDT and FYEKMQ (reference sequence). The CDR3 is CASSPAPTGYVDEQYF. The DNA read from the CDR3 is TGTGCCAGCAGCCCTGCCCCAACAGGGTATGTGGACGAG.

This clone has a count of ten or more. The missing CDR3 end, 3 residues past where the read stops, is filled in from the germline J gene. This rearrangement joins TRBV19 to TRBJ2-1; possible D gene TRBD1, 6 bases. Per the germline V gene, CDR1 is LNHDA and CDR2 is SQIVND (reference sequence). The CDR3 is 16 amino acids. With 0 bases removed from V and 8 bases from J, the gap between germline ends came to 17 bases. Here the CDR3 reads CASSIDLGTPGDEQFF. The covered CDR3 bases are TGTGCCAGTAGTATAGATCTGGGGACCCCAGGGGATGAG. Using reference TRBV19 and TRBJ2-1 for the parts outside the CDR3, the full variable domain is DGGITQSPKYLFRKEGQNVTLSCEQNLNHDAMYWYRQDPGQGLRLIYYSQIVNDFQKGDIAEGYSVSREKKESFPLTVTSAQKNPTAFYLCASSIDLGTPGDEQFFGPGTRLTVL.

At least ten counts were recorded for this clone. The read terminates 3 residues before the CDR3 end, so the remaining end is supplied by the germline J gene. The chain is built from TRBV5-1 and TRBJ2-2; TRBD1 matches at 7 bases. The germline V gene encodes CDR1 SGHRS and CDR2 YFSETQ. Trimming removed 4 bases from V and 4 bases from J; junction bases left unmatched: 7. The CDR3 spans 15 residues. CDR3 protein: CASSNDRVGTGELFF. CDR3 DNA, as far as it was read: TGCGCCAGCAGCAACGACAGGGTTGGCACCGGGGAG.

This clone showed up many times. The sequenced fragment ends 3 residues before the CDR3 boundary, so the rest is inferred from the germline J gene. V is TRBV6-4 and J is TRBJ1-5; no clear D gene. This CDR3 has 13 residues. Per the germline V gene, CDR1 is MRHNA and CDR2 is SNTAGT. V was clipped by 6 bases and J by 0 bases, with 6 bases between them. CDR3 in amino acids: CASSANSNQPQHF. The covered CDR3 bases are TGTGCCAGCAGCGCTAATAGCAATCAGCCC.

There are many counts of this clone. The read finishes 3 residues shy of the CDR3 end, and the germline J gene is used to complete it. The chain has TRBV18 and TRBJ2-1; 11 bases align to TRBD2. Germline assignment: CDR1 KGHSH and CDR2 LQKENI. This CDR3 spans 14 amino acids. After removal of 6 bases from V and 7 bases from J, the junction contained 5 bases not matched to a gene. The sequenced CDR3 bases are TGTGCCAGCTCGTCGGGGACTAGCGGAAATGAG. It encodes CASSSGTSGNE. The CDR3 as a whole reads CASSSGTSGNEQFF.

At least ten counts were recorded for this clone. The read gets to within 3 residues of the CDR3 end, and the germline J gene fills in the rest. The V gene is TRBV7-2, the J gene TRBJ1-1; D call uncertain. CDR3 length equals 15 residues. Germline lookup yields CDR1 SGHTA and CDR2 FQGNSA. V was trimmed by 2 bases and J by 0 bases, leaving 10 bases between them. The sequenced CDR3 bases are TGTGCCAGCAGCTTATCGCCAAGCATGAACACTGAA. Amino acid sequence: CASSLSPSMNTE. The full CDR3 reads CASSLSPSMNTEAFF.

This clone has at least ten counts. The read falls 3 residues short of the CDR3 end, and the missing part is taken from the germline J gene. V usage is TRBV10-2 and J usage is TRBJ1-6, with D tentatively TRBD1 (5 bases). In germline, CDR1 is WSHSY, CDR2 SAAADI. V was trimmed by 8 bases and J by 8 bases, leaving 13 bases between them. This CDR3 has 13 residues. CDR3 bases read: TGCGCCAGCGGAGGGCAGGGCTATTCACCC. It encodes CASGGQGYSP. The CDR3 reads in full as CASGGQGYSPLHF.

This clone was seen many times. Coverage ceases 3 residues before the CDR3 finishes, and the germline J gene fills in the end. This chain uses TRBV20-1 with TRBJ1-6; 7 nucleotides agree with TRBD1. This CDR3 is built from 14 residues. Germline V gene sequence: CDR1 DFQATT, CDR2 SNEGSKA (reference sequence). After removal of 5 bases from V and 9 bases from J, the junction contained 10 bases not matched to a gene. CDR3 DNA, as far as it was read: TGCAGTGCTCCCCAGGGGGACCCCAGTTCACCC. It encodes CSAPQGDPSSP. In full, the CDR3 is CSAPQGDPSSPLHF.

As for this clone: The read terminates 3 residues before the CDR3 end, so the remaining end is supplied by the germline J gene. The gene calls are TRBV19 and TRBJ1-2; tentative D call: TRBD1 (5 bases). The germline V gene has CDR1 LNHDA and CDR2 SQIVND (reference sequence). V gave up 2 bases and J gave up 0 bases, with 10 bases separating them. CDR3 size: 15 residues. CDR3 bases read: TGTGCCAGTAGTATAAGTGACAGTCCTAACTATGGC. This gives the protein CASSISDSPNYG. The entire CDR3 is CASSISDSPNYGYTF.

This clone appeared many times. The read finishes 3 residues shy of the CDR3 end, and the germline J gene is used to complete it. The chain has TRBV18 and TRBJ2-5; TRBD2 matches at 11 bases. The V segment lost 9 bases and the J segment 4 bases; nucleotides outside the gene matches: 13. From germline, CDR1 is KGHSH and CDR2 LQKENI. The CDR3 has 16 residues. CDR3 bases read: TGTGCCAGTTCGACCTTCCTAGCGGGGGGAGTAGAGACC. Protein product: CASSTFLAGGVET. The entire CDR3 protein reads CASSTFLAGGVETQYF.

In this sample, this clone turned up many times. The CDR3 extends 3 residues past the end of the read, so its final part is completed from the germline J gene. The chain employs TRBV2 and TRBJ1-3; D is uncertain. The germline V gene encodes CDR1 SNHLY and CDR2 FYNNEI. The CDR3 extends over 12 amino acids. Trimming removed 6 bases at V and 4 bases at J, with 7 bases between. The CDR3 protein is CASSPTGNTIYF. CDR3 DNA (partial): TGTGCCAGCAGCCCGACAGGAAACACC.

This clone was counted at least ten times. The read ends 3 residues shy of where the CDR3 ends; the end is completed using the germline J gene. The chain uses TRBV7-6 and TRBJ1-1; TRBD1 aligns across 8 bases. The V gene's germline CDR1 is SGHVS and CDR2 FNYEAQ. CDR3 length: 15 amino acids. V shed 5 bases, J shed 4 bases, and the junction held 9 bases outside the gene matches. The CDR3 protein is CASSKPQGEITEAFF. Partial CDR3 DNA: TGTGCCAGCAGCAAACCACAGGGGGAAATCACTGAA. Full variable domain (missing parts from reference TRBV7-6 and TRBJ1-1): GAGVSQSPRYKVTKRGQDVALRCDPISGHVSLYWYRQALGQGPEFLTYFNYEAQQDKSGLPNDRFSAERPEGSISTLTIQRTEQRDSAMYRCASSKPQGEITEAFFGQGTRLTVV.

This clone was seen ten or more times. With the read ending 3 residues before the CDR3 end, the germline J gene is used to fill in that end. The rearrangement uses TRBV5-5 and TRBJ2-7; 7 bases are a match to TRBD1. J lost 4 bases, V lost 1 base, and 8 bases had no gene match. The CDR3 length is 15 residues. Germline CDR1 SGHKS, CDR2 YYEKEE (reference sequence). The CDR3 loop reads CASSLTVDRWYEQYF. CDR3 DNA (partial): TGTGCCAGCAGCTTGACAGTGGACAGGTGGTACGAG.

At least ten counts were recorded for this clone. Read coverage stops 3 residues before the CDR3 terminus; the germline J gene supplies the remainder. The chain is built from TRBV18 and TRBJ2-5; TRBD1 matches at 9 bases. V lost 3 bases to trimming and J lost 4 bases; unmatched junction nucleotides: 6. Germline CDR1 and CDR2: KGHSH and LQKENI. This CDR3 contains 15 residues. The CDR3: CASSPVQGAGETQYF. Partial CDR3 DNA: TGTGCCAGCTCACCCGTACAGGGGGCGGGAGAGACC.

This clone has at least ten counts. The read finishes 3 residues shy of the CDR3 end, and the germline J gene is used to complete it. The chain links TRBV27 to TRBJ2-1; 13 nucleotides line up with TRBD2. V dropped 5 bases and J dropped 7; count of bases not matched to a gene: 11. Germline loops: CDR1 MNHEY, CDR2 SMNVEV (reference sequence). CDR3 length: 17 amino acids. CDR3 DNA, as far as it was read: TGTGCCAGCAGTCCTTTACTAGCGGGAGGGCCGGGTAATGAG. Its protein is CASSPLLAGGPGNE. The CDR3 reads in full as CASSPLLAGGPGNEQFF.

The table lists this clone with many counts. The CDR3 goes on 3 residues after the read ends, and that part is filled in from the germline J gene. The chain joins TRBV12-3 or TRBV12-4 to TRBJ2-7; TRBD1 aligns across 10 bases. Trimming took 6 bases from V and 5 from J; bases not matched to a gene: 10. This CDR3 is built from 15 residues. The CDR3 loop reads CASSHSGTGDNEQYF. Partial CDR3 DNA: TGTGCCAGCAGCCATTCCGGGACAGGGGATAACGAG.

This clone was recorded at least ten times. With the read ending 3 residues before the CDR3 end, the germline J gene is used to fill in that end. This chain joins TRBV19 and TRBJ1-1; D is undetermined. This CDR3 has 15 residues. CDR1 and CDR2 (germline): LNHDA, SQIVND (reference sequence). V lost 0 bases to trimming and J lost 6 bases, with 14 bases between them. CDR3 loop: CASSIDYTELAEAFF. The CDR3 bases that were read are TGTGCCAGTAGTATAGATTACACAGAACTCGCTGAA.

This clone was picked up many times. The read gets to within 3 residues of the CDR3 end, and the germline J gene fills in the rest. The chain carries TRBV18 and TRBJ2-5, with 7 bases lining up with TRBD1. Losses at the gene ends were 4 bases for V and 2 bases for J; bases not matched to a gene: 1. This CDR3 has 13 residues. Germline CDR1 reads KGHSH; CDR2 reads LQKENI. Incomplete CDR3 DNA: TGTGCCAGCTCACAGGACAGGCAAGAGACC. Its protein product is CASSQDRQET. The CDR3 reads in full as CASSQDRQETQYF.

This clone was counted ten times or more. The CDR3 end is not reached by the read, which stops 3 residues before it; the germline J gene fills it in. The sample has other DNA sequences that encode this CDR3 too. This sequence joins TRBV6-4 and TRBJ2-3; TRBD2 agrees at 8 bases. The V gene end was trimmed by 0 bases and the J gene end by 0 bases; junction bases not matched to a gene: 2. CDR3 length: 16 amino acids. Per the germline V gene, CDR1 is MRHNA and CDR2 is SNTAGT. The CDR3 reads CASSDSAGGSTDTQYF. CDR3 bases read: TGTGCCAGCAGTGACTCGGCGGGAGGAAGCACAGATACG.

In the case of this clone: The read gets to within 3 residues of the CDR3 end, and the germline J gene fills in the rest. V gene TRBV2 combines with J gene TRBJ2-5; 8 nucleotides line up with TRBD2. This CDR3 region has 16 residues. In germline, CDR1 is SNHLY, CDR2 FYNNEI. Trimming at V came to 2 bases and at J to 5 bases, leaving 10 bases not matched to a gene. The CDR3 sequence: CASSELRGAGSETQYF. CDR3 DNA (partial): TGTGCCAGCAGTGAATTGCGGGGGGCTGGTTCGGAGACC.

This clone showed up many times. The CDR3 end lies 3 residues beyond the end of the read and is filled in from the germline J gene. The V gene is TRBV19, the J gene TRBJ2-2, with 9 bases lining up with TRBD1. CDR3 length: 16 residues. Germline CDR1 reads LNHDA; CDR2 reads SQIVND (reference sequence). V shed 4 bases and J 6 bases; nucleotides not matched to a gene: 9. This CDR3 is CASSRDRDQRAGELFF. Partial CDR3 DNA: TGTGCCAGTAGTAGGGACAGGGACCAAAGAGCCGGGGAG. Together with reference TRBV19 and TRBJ2-2, the CDR3 gives the full variable domain: DGGITQSPKYLFRKEGQNVTLSCEQNLNHDAMYWYRQDPGQGLRLIYYSQIVNDFQKGDIAEGYSVSREKKESFPLTVTSAQKNPTAFYLCASSRDRDQRAGELFFGEGSRLTVL.